These 18 T cell receptor beta chains originate from one sample sequenced in a study of blood T cell repertoires in COVID-19. TCRdb's table, derived via immunoSEQ multiplex PCR, lists solely in-frame clones and lacks some. The sample records over 200,000 clones, 80% to 85% being singletons. Sample: peripheral blood. The receptors shown here come from an elderly woman with active or convalescent COVID-19.

V gene TRBV12-3 or TRBV12-4 combines with J gene TRBJ1-1; no clear D gene. This CDR3 has 13 amino acids. V lost 7 bases and J 1 base, leaving 10 bases between the germline ends. The CDR3 protein is CASKLSGNTEAFF. DNA of the CDR3: TGTGCCAGCAAATTGTCAGGGAACACTGAAGCTTTCTTT.

This chain joins TRBV4-2 and TRBJ2-1, with TRBD2 as a possible D gene (5 bases). CDR1 and CDR2 from the germline V gene are LGHNA and YNFKEQ. This CDR3 has 14 amino acids. V was pared by 6 bases and J by 6 bases, with 15 bases between. In DNA form, the CDR3 reads TGTGCCAGCAGACTTACTAGTGGCCTCAATGAGCAGTTCTTC. Protein: CASRLTSGLNEQFF.

The genes are TRBV9 and TRBJ2-1; possibly TRBD2 for D (6 bases). Trimming stripped 0 bases from V and 6 bases from J, with 10 bases between. This CDR3 comprises 14 residues. From germline, CDR1 is SGDLS and CDR2 YYNGEE. The CDR3 DNA is TGTGCCAGCAGCGTAGCTAGCGTAGGCAATGAGCAGTTCTTC. It codes for CASSVASVGNEQFF. The full variable domain, its missing parts supplied by reference TRBV9 and TRBJ2-1, is DSGVTQTPKHLITATGQRVTLRCSPRSGDLSVYWYQQSLDQGLQFLIQYYNGEERAKGNILERFSAQQFPDLHSELNLSSLELGDSALYFCASSVASVGNEQFFGPGTRLTVL.

V usage is TRBV6-2 or TRBV6-3 and J usage is TRBJ1-2; the D is unclear. V was clipped by 2 bases and J by 2 bases, with 9 bases between them. Germline V gives CDR1 MNHEY, CDR2 SVGEGT. The CDR3 totals 14 residues. CDR3 DNA: TGTGCCAGCAGTTACAGACACCCGAACTATGGCTACACCTTC. Its protein is CASSYRHPNYGYTF.

The chain carries TRBV5-6 and TRBJ2-5; possibly TRBD2 for D (5 bases). The CDR3 contains 13 residues. Germline CDR1 reads SGHDT; CDR2 reads YYEEEE. Trimming left V 4 bases short and J 5 bases short, with 12 bases between. This CDR3 is CASSLERVETQYF. The CDR3 nucleotides are TGTGCCAGCAGCCTGGAGAGGGTCGAGACCCAGTACTTC. Looking up the rest from reference TRBV5-6 and TRBJ2-5 gives the full variable domain: DAGVTQSPTHLIKTRGQQVTLRCSPKSGHDTVSWYQQALGQGPQFIFQYYEEEERQRGNFPDRFSGHQFPNYSSELNVNALLLGDSALYLCASSLERVETQYFGPGTRLLVL.

V gene TRBV6-5 combines with J gene TRBJ2-5; no definite D call. The CDR3 is 14 amino acids. Germline V CDR1 and CDR2: MNHEY, SVGAGI. Trimming removed 5 bases at V and 3 bases at J, with 13 bases between. The CDR3 bases are TGTGCCAGCAGTACCCGGTGGGCCGAAGAGACCCAGTACTTC. Encoded protein: CASSTRWAEETQYF.

The chain is built from TRBV5-4 and TRBJ2-7, with 9 bases fitting TRBD1. V trimming: 1 base; J trimming: 6 bases; junction bases outside the gene matches: 14. CDR1 SGHNT and CDR2 YYREEE come from the germline V gene (reference sequence). The CDR3 loop spans 17 amino acids. CDR3 loop: CASSLSRPGQGFSEQYF. The CDR3 DNA is TGTGCCAGCAGCTTGTCTAGACCGGGACAGGGATTTTCCGAGCAGTACTTC.

This clone was counted a single time. The chain recombines TRBV9 with TRBJ2-7; 7 bases align to TRBD2. Per the germline V gene, CDR1 is SGDLS and CDR2 is YYNGEE. V was pared by 5 bases and J by 0 bases, with 5 bases of the junction left unmatched. This CDR3 has 14 amino acids. In DNA, the CDR3 is TGTGCCAGCAGTCGAAGCGGGATCTCCTACGAGCAGTACTTC. It yields the protein CASSRSGISYEQYF.

This clone appeared a single time. This chain links TRBV5-1 with TRBJ2-3; TRBD2 matches 14 bases. V lost 4 bases and J lost 3; bases outside the gene matches: 10. Germline V lookup: CDR1 SGHRS, CDR2 YFSETQ. The CDR3 is made up of 18 amino acids. In DNA form, the CDR3 reads TGCGCCAGCAGCACGGGCGGACTAGCGGGAGGCGCGACAGATACGCAGTATTTT. This gives the protein CASSTGGLAGGATDTQYF.

Details on this clone: The same CDR3 arises from other DNA sequences in this sample as well. V is TRBV7-3 and J is TRBJ1-2; no clear D. The CDR3 has 13 amino acids. CDR1 and CDR2 from the germline V gene are SGHTA and FQGTGA. Deletions cut 5 bases from V and 2 bases from J, with 9 bases between. The CDR3 bases are TGTGCCAGCAGCCCCGACAAAAACTATGGCTACACCTTC. The encoded protein is CASSPDKNYGYTF.

The V call is TRBV11-3, the J call TRBJ1-2; TRBD1 aligns across 7 bases. V dropped 8 bases and J dropped 6; count of bases not matched to a gene: 12. The CDR3 is made up of 14 amino acids. Germline assignment: CDR1 SGHNT and CDR2 YENEEA. CDR3 DNA: TGTGCCAGCGGAAGCCTGACAGGGTTAGATGGCTACACCTTC. Protein sequence: CASGSLTGLDGYTF.

The chain has TRBV11-1 and TRBJ2-2, with 8 bases matching TRBD1. Unmatched junction bases numbered 3, after V lost 5 bases and J lost 4 bases. This CDR3 is 14 amino acids long. Germline V CDR1 and CDR2: SGHAT, FQDESV (reference sequence). CDR3 coding DNA: TGTGCCAGCAGCCTGGGACAGGTCACCGGGGAGCTGTTTTTT. This codes for CASSLGQVTGELFF.

CDR3 in amino acids: CASTTGTIGYTF. In DNA form, the CDR3 reads TGTGCCAGCACCACCGGGACAATTGGCTACACCTTC. V and J are TRBV28 and TRBJ1-2; perhaps TRBD1 as D (6 bases). The CDR3 totals 12 residues. V lost 7 bases and J lost 7, with 13 bases in between. The germline V gene has CDR1 MDHEN and CDR2 SYDVKM.

The rearrangement uses TRBV5-8 and TRBJ1-4; 8 bases align to TRBD1. The CDR3 is made up of 14 amino acids. V was clipped by 6 bases and J by 8 bases; unmatched bases: 9. The germline CDR1 and CDR2 sequences are SGHTS and YDEGEE. The CDR3: CASTKGQVGEKLFF. CDR3 DNA sequence: TGTGCCAGCACCAAGGGACAGGTGGGAGAAAAACTGTTTTTT.

The rearrangement joins TRBV30 to TRBJ2-4; 7 bases fit TRBD2. This CDR3 comprises 15 residues. After removal of 2 bases from V and 0 bases from J, the junction contained 4 bases not matched to a gene. Germline CDR1 and CDR2: GTSNPN and SVGIG (reference sequence). The CDR3, as DNA: TGTGCCTGGAGTCTCGCGGGAGTAGCCAAAAACATTCAGTACTTC. Translated: CAWSLAGVAKNIQYF.

This clone was picked up one time. V usage is TRBV4-3 and J usage is TRBJ2-3; 8 bases match TRBD1. J was trimmed by 4 bases and V by 1 base; bases with no gene match: 4. The CDR3 has 15 amino acids. The V gene's germline CDR1 is LGHNA and CDR2 YSLEER. The CDR3, as DNA: TGCGCCAGCAGCCAAGGACAGGGGTACGCAGATACGCAGTATTTT. Protein: CASSQGQGYADTQYF.

The chain uses TRBV29-1 and TRBJ2-1; 9 nucleotides line up with TRBD2. Germline trimming cut 3 bases from V and 7 bases from J; bases unmatched to any gene: 7. CDR1 and CDR2 (germline): SQVTM, ANQGSEA. CDR3 size: 14 residues. CDR3 nucleotide sequence: TGCAGCGTTGACGCGGGAGGGCCGTGGAATGAGCAGTTCTTC. Amino acids: CSVDAGGPWNEQFF.

J is TRBJ2-7 and V is TRBV5-1, with D maybe TRBD1 (7 bases). There are 14 residues in the CDR3. V lost 3 bases and J 7 bases, leaving 17 bases between the germline ends. The germline V gene has CDR1 SGHRS and CDR2 YFSETQ. The CDR3 DNA follows: TGCGCCAGCAGCTCCGAGGGGGCGGGGCGTGAGCAGTACTTC. Translation: CASSSEGAGREQYF.